A single sample is the source of the 31 T cell receptor beta chains below, sequenced in a study of shared clonotypes between healthy human individuals. Here immunoSEQ multiplex PCR was the method, and the copy in TCRdb shows in-frame clones only, minus some. The sample holds more than 2 million clones, about 94% seen once. Sequenced: naive CD4+ T cells sorted from blood. Sample subset: CD45RA+ positively selected. These receptors came from a man between 18 and 35 years old in good health.

The gene calls are TRBV6-5 and TRBJ2-5, with a weak D call TRBD2 (7 bases). Germline values: CDR1 MNHEY, CDR2 SVGAGI. With 4 bases removed from V and 5 bases from J, the gap between germline ends came to 11 bases. This CDR3 has 13 residues. CDR3 DNA: TGTGCCAGCAGTTTTGGGGGGGCTGAGACCCAGTACTTC. Amino acid sequence: CASSFGGAETQYF.

This chain joins TRBV29-1 and TRBJ1-2; the D gene is possibly TRBD1 (6 bases). V lost 7 bases, J lost 7 bases, and 25 bases lay in between. This CDR3 has 15 residues. Germline V CDR1 and CDR2: SQVTM, ANQGSEA. CDR3 loop: CSAQTGGAAGVGYTF. Here the CDR3 DNA reads TGCAGCGCACAAACCGGGGGGGCGGCAGGAGTTGGCTACACCTTC.

This clone was seen only a few times. The rearrangement joins TRBV6-5 to TRBJ1-2, with TRBD1 identical over 7 bases. The CDR3 extends over 13 amino acids. V shed 2 bases and J 3 bases; nucleotides not matched to a gene: 0. From germline, CDR1 is MNHEY and CDR2 SVGAGI. CDR3 region: CASSYTGDYGYTF. As DNA, the CDR3 is TGTGCCAGCAGTTACACAGGGGACTATGGCTACACCTTC.

The V gene is TRBV10-3, the J gene TRBJ2-3; D tentatively fits TRBD1 or TRBD2 (5 bases each). In germline, CDR1 is ENHRY, CDR2 SYGVKD. The CDR3 spans 14 residues. Trimming removed 11 bases from V and 4 bases from J, with 19 bases in between. The CDR3 region has the DNA TGTGCCGCTCGGGGCGGCGGAGGTTCAGATACGCAGTATTTT. It specifies CAARGGGGSDTQYF.

The chain carries TRBV5-1 and TRBJ2-3; no clear D gene. V was cut by 4 bases and J by 2 bases, with 8 bases left in between. CDR3 length equals 13 residues. The germline V gene encodes CDR1 SGHRS and CDR2 YFSETQ. The chain's CDR3 is CASSTGNTDTQYF. CDR3 sequence (DNA): TGCGCCAGCAGCACCGGCAACACAGATACGCAGTATTTT. The full variable domain, rest sourced from reference TRBV5-1 and TRBJ2-3, is KAGVTQTPRYLIKTRGQQVTLSCSPISGHRSVSWYQQTPGQGLQFLFEYFSETQRNKGNFPGRFSGRQFSNSRSEMNVSTLELGDSALYLCASSTGNTDTQYFGPGTRLTVL.

This clone occurred a few times. The rearrangement joins TRBV30 to TRBJ1-2; maybe TRBD1 (5 bases). Trimming took off 3 bases at V and 5 bases at J, with 16 bases between the two ends. CDR3 size: 14 residues. The germline V gene encodes CDR1 GTSNPN and CDR2 SVGIG (reference sequence). CDR3 residues: CAWRKQDGVYGYTF. CDR3 DNA: TGTGCCTGGAGGAAACAGGACGGGGTATATGGCTACACCTTC.

A word on this clone: The identical CDR3 is also encoded by other nucleotide sequences in the sample. The chain couples TRBV5-1 to TRBJ1-1, with D uncertain. The ends were cut back, 4 bases at V and 0 bases at J, with 10 bases in the middle. The CDR3 is 14 amino acids. The germline V gene encodes CDR1 SGHRS and CDR2 YFSETQ. CDR3: CASSPRTVNTEAFF. CDR3 coding DNA: TGCGCCAGCAGCCCTCGGACGGTGAACACTGAAGCTTTCTTT.

V usage is TRBV27 and J usage is TRBJ2-7, with 9 bases matching TRBD2. The CDR3 spans 17 residues. CDR1 is MNHEY, CDR2 SMNVEV, per germline (reference sequence). The J segment lost 3 bases and the V segment lost 5 bases, leaving 14 bases of the junction unmatched. The DNA for the CDR3 is TGTGCCAGCAGTGCCCCGACTAGCGGACAGGTGATCTACGAGCAGTACTTC. This encodes CASSAPTSGQVIYEQYF.

The chain has TRBV10-3 and TRBJ2-6, with D unclear. The V gene's germline CDR1 is ENHRY and CDR2 SYGVKD. This CDR3 has 15 residues. V shed 5 bases and J shed 1 base, with 9 bases lying between them. The CDR3 sequence is CAISLGMSGANVLTF. CDR3 bases: TGTGCCATCAGTCTGGGGATGTCTGGGGCCAACGTCCTGACTTTC.

V usage is TRBV30 and J usage is TRBJ1-2, with unresolved D. Germline loops: CDR1 GTSNPN, CDR2 SVGIG (reference sequence). CDR3 length: 12 amino acids. V lost 4 bases, J lost 7 bases, and 13 bases lay in between. This CDR3 reads CAWKEDGVGYTF. For the CDR3, the DNA is TGTGCCTGGAAGGAGGACGGAGTTGGCTACACCTTC.

This rearrangement joins TRBV10-3 to TRBJ2-1, with D possibly being TRBD1 (6 bases). The length of the CDR3 is 15 residues. Germline values: CDR1 ENHRY, CDR2 SYGVKD. The V end lost 8 bases, the J end lost 6 bases, and 20 bases lay between the germline ends. The CDR3 coding sequence is TGTGCCATCCGCAACAACAAACAGGGAGTCAATGAGCAGTTCTTC. As protein: CAIRNNKQGVNEQFF.

The chain joins TRBV7-8 to TRBJ2-7; D may be TRBD1 (6 bases). In germline, CDR1 is SGHVS, CDR2 FQNEAQ. Trimming removed 4 bases at V and 5 bases at J, with 15 bases between. This CDR3 is 14 amino acids long. Written as DNA, the CDR3 is TGTGCCAGCAGCTACCCCCACAGGGTCCACGAGCAGTACTTC. Translation: CASSYPHRVHEQYF.

This clone is a singleton in its sample. CDR3 sequence: CASRGRIYEQYF. The CDR3 bases are TGTGCCAGCAGGGGACGGATCTACGAGCAGTACTTC. The chain combines TRBV28 with TRBJ2-7; D is perhaps TRBD1 or TRBD2 (5 bases each). Germline V gives CDR1 MDHEN, CDR2 SYDVKM. The CDR3 has 12 amino acids. Trimming left V 6 bases short and J 3 bases short, with 9 bases between.

CDR3 residues: CSAGPSGAFF. The CDR3 DNA follows: TGCAGTGCAGGACCTTCAGGAGCTTTCTTT. The chain uses TRBV20-1 and TRBJ1-1; the D is unclear. The V end was cut by 6 bases, the J end by 10 bases, with 12 bases between. CDR1 and CDR2 (germline): DFQATT, SNEGSKA (reference sequence). The length of the CDR3 is 10 residues.

The chain combines TRBV7-9 with TRBJ2-7; D remains ambiguous. V shed 4 bases and J shed 3 bases, with 10 bases lying between them. The CDR3 spans 13 residues. Germline V gene data show CDR1 as SEHNR and CDR2 as FQNEAQ (reference sequence). This CDR3 reads CASSSDQRYEQYF. The CDR3 DNA sequence: TGTGCCAGCAGCTCTGATCAGCGCTACGAGCAGTACTTC.

This clone was detected once. The gene calls are TRBV30 and TRBJ1-1; tentative D call: TRBD1 (5 bases). The CDR3 runs to 13 residues. CDR1 and CDR2 from the germline V gene are GTSNPN and SVGIG (reference sequence). Trimming removed 4 bases at V and 0 bases at J, with 9 bases between. CDR3 in DNA: TGTGCCTGGATCGGGGGGGTGAACACTGAAGCTTTCTTT. It encodes CAWIGGVNTEAFF.

This clone was found a few times. The rearrangement joins TRBV30 to TRBJ2-4; D might be TRBD2 (5 bases). V shed 1 base and J shed 9 bases, with 16 bases lying between them. The CDR3 has 14 residues. Germline V gives CDR1 GTSNPN, CDR2 SVGIG (reference sequence). The CDR3 coding sequence is TGTGCCTGGAGTGAAAGGACCGTAGGGAGCATTCAGTACTTC. Its protein product is CAWSERTVGSIQYF. Full variable domain (remainder filled in from reference TRBV30 and TRBJ2-4): SQTIHQWPATLVQPVGSPLSLECTVEGTSNPNLYWYRQAAGRGLQLLFYSVGIGQISSEVPQNLSASRPQDRQFILSSKKLLLSDSGFYLCAWSERTVGSIQYFGAGTRLSVL.

J is TRBJ2-7 and V is TRBV18, with D perhaps matching TRBD2 (5 bases). CDR1 and CDR2 (germline): KGHSH, LQKENI. V dropped 3 bases and J dropped 3 bases, with 12 bases sitting between them. This CDR3 is 14 amino acids long. The CDR3 is CASSPPSAGYEQYF. In DNA, the CDR3 is TGTGCCAGCTCACCGCCGTCCGCGGGCTACGAGCAGTACTTC.

The chain joins TRBV6-1 to TRBJ2-6; D perhaps matches TRBD2 (7 bases). Germline V gene lookup returns CDR1 MNHNS and CDR2 SASEGT. The germline V and J ends were trimmed by 4 bases and 4 bases, with 11 bases remaining between them. The CDR3 length is 15 residues. CDR3 in DNA: TGTGCCAGCAGTGGAGGGGGGGCCGGGGCCAACGTCCTGACTTTC. As protein: CASSGGGAGANVLTF.

The table lists this clone with a count of one. Other DNA sequences of this sample code for an identical CDR3. This rearrangement joins TRBV6-1 to TRBJ1-6, with D unresolved. Germline CDR1 and CDR2: MNHNS and SASEGT. The V gene lost 1 base and the J gene lost 4 bases, with 2 bases spanning the gap. The CDR3 runs 13 residues. Written as DNA, the CDR3 is TGTGCCAGCAGTGAAGATTATAATTCACCCCTCCACTTT. Amino acid sequence: CASSEDYNSPLHF.

The chain employs TRBV28 and TRBJ2-5; TRBD1 agrees at 7 bases. Germline trimming cut 6 bases from V and 5 bases from J; bases unmatched to any gene: 6. Germline CDR1 reads MDHEN; CDR2 reads SYDVKM. This CDR3 is built from 13 residues. Here the CDR3 DNA reads TGTGCCAGCAGCGCTAGACAGGGCGAGACCCAGTACTTC. It specifies CASSARQGETQYF.

The chain links TRBV28 to TRBJ2-7; D gene ambiguous. The germline V gene has CDR1 MDHEN and CDR2 SYDVKM. V shed 3 bases and J shed 3 bases, with 6 bases lying between them. The CDR3 consists of 12 residues. CDR3 protein: CASSFIVYEQYF. In nucleotides, the CDR3 is TGTGCCAGCAGTTTTATCGTCTACGAGCAGTACTTC.

V gene TRBV6-5 combines with J gene TRBJ1-6; D remains ambiguous. The V end lost 6 bases, the J end lost 11 bases, and 17 bases lay between the germline ends. Germline CDR1 reads MNHEY; CDR2 reads SVGAGI. This CDR3 has 14 amino acids. CDR3 amino acids: CASSPSAQAPPLHF. The CDR3 bases are TGTGCCAGCAGCCCTTCAGCGCAGGCGCCACCCCTCCACTTT.

The chain links TRBV28 to TRBJ2-3, with 7 bases that match TRBD2. The J segment lost 2 bases and the V segment lost 3 bases, leaving 5 bases of the junction unmatched. Germline lookup yields CDR1 MDHEN and CDR2 SYDVKM. CDR3 length equals 15 residues. CDR3 region: CASSFDGTNTDTQYF. CDR3 in DNA: TGTGCCAGCAGTTTCGACGGGACTAACACAGATACGCAGTATTTT.

This chain links TRBV7-2 with TRBJ2-3; D is perhaps TRBD1 (5 bases). Trimming took 1 base from V and 8 from J, leaving 13 bases between them. Germline loops: CDR1 SGHTA, CDR2 FQGNSA. This CDR3 is built from 14 residues. The DNA of the CDR3 is TGTGCCAGCAGCTTAGTCCCAGGGTCCGGTACGCAGTATTTT. Amino acid sequence: CASSLVPGSGTQYF.

The count of this clone is one. The sample has other DNA sequences that encode this CDR3 too. The chain links TRBV27 to TRBJ1-5; D remains ambiguous. The CDR3 is 13 residues long. Trimming shortened V by 6 bases and J by 2 bases, and 8 bases separated the two germline ends. Germline loops: CDR1 MNHEY, CDR2 SMNVEV (reference sequence). The CDR3 nucleotides read TGTGCCAGCAGCCGCTGGGGCAATCAGCCCCAGCATTTT. Translated, it gives CASSRWGNQPQHF.

This sequence joins TRBV30 and TRBJ2-7; D assignment may be TRBD1 or TRBD2 (5 bases each). Germline CDR1 reads GTSNPN; CDR2 reads SVGIG (reference sequence). V lost 2 bases and J lost 4, with 15 bases in between. The CDR3 runs 14 residues. The CDR3 nucleotides are TGTGCCTGGAGTCTCGGGACGGTCTCGTACGAGCAGTACTTC. It encodes CAWSLGTVSYEQYF.

The J gene is TRBJ1-4, the V gene TRBV11-2; D possibly corresponds to TRBD1 (5 bases). The CDR3 contains 14 residues. Trimming took off 8 bases at V and 4 bases at J, with 14 bases between the two ends. Germline values: CDR1 SGHAT, CDR2 FQNNGV. The CDR3 spells CASARGTGNEKLFF. In DNA, the CDR3 is TGTGCCAGCGCCCGAGGGACGGGTAATGAAAAACTGTTTTTT.

V and J are TRBV6-1 and TRBJ2-7, with 8 bases that match TRBD1. The CDR3 loop spans 11 amino acids. Germline V gene data show CDR1 as MNHNS and CDR2 as SASEGT. V dropped 11 bases and J dropped 2; count of bases not matched to a gene: 2. This CDR3 reads CAAGQAYEQYF. The CDR3 DNA reads as TGTGCCGCGGGACAGGCCTACGAGCAGTACTTC.

This chain joins TRBV10-3 and TRBJ2-7; D gene uncertain. CDR3 length equals 14 residues. Germline CDR1 and CDR2: ENHRY and SYGVKD. V shed 10 bases and J shed 1 base, with 17 bases lying between them. CDR3 nucleotides: TGTGCCACCTCTCCGGCGGAATTATCCTACGAGCAGTACTTC. This translates into CATSPAELSYEQYF.

This clone has a single count. The V gene is TRBV19, the J gene TRBJ2-3, with 7 bases that match TRBD2. V was clipped by 7 bases and J by 4 bases; unmatched bases: 8. Looked up from germline, CDR1 is LNHDA and CDR2 is SQIVND (reference sequence). This CDR3 contains 14 residues. The CDR3 DNA sequence: TGTGCCAGTAAAGACTCTAGCGGCGCAGATACGCAGTATTTT. Its translation is CASKDSSGADTQYF.